The 15 T cell receptor beta chains reported below all come from one sample, sequenced in a study of control samples from healthy donors and cancer patients. Sequenced by immunoSEQ multiplex PCR; TCRdb stores in-frame clones only, minus some. The repertoire holds 120,000 or so clones, with 92% as singletons. Sequencing was done on a sample of PBMCs. These receptors came from a man aged 80 or over with head and neck cancer.

This chain connects TRBV12-5 to TRBJ2-7, with TRBD1 identical over 8 bases. The CDR3 extends over 16 amino acids. V trimming: 6 bases; J trimming: 5 bases; junction bases outside the gene matches: 15. Germline assignment: CDR1 LGHNT and CDR2 FRNRAP. CDR3 bases: TGTGCTAGTGGCGGGTCCGGGACAGGCCCTTTGGACGAGCAGTACTTC. It specifies CASGGSGTGPLDEQYF.

J is TRBJ2-7 and V is TRBV6-2 or TRBV6-3; D unresolved. The CDR3 length is 15 residues. Germline CDR1 is MNHEY and CDR2 is SVGEGT. Trimming removed 0 bases at V and 4 bases at J, with 13 bases between. CDR3 amino acids: CASSYSARTGYEQYF. CDR3 sequence (DNA): TGTGCCAGCAGTTACTCGGCCAGGACCGGGTACGAGCAGTACTTC.

The chain uses TRBV6-2 or TRBV6-3 and TRBJ2-7, with a tentative D call TRBD2 (6 bases). Germline CDR1 is MNHEY and CDR2 is SVGEGT. V was clipped by 6 bases and J by 8 bases, with 23 bases between them. This CDR3 has 15 residues. The CDR3 region has the DNA TGTGCCAGCAGCCTGGGAGTGTCTCGGGGAGGCAAGCAGTACTTC. Translation gives CASSLGVSRGGKQYF.

As for this clone: Other DNA sequences in the sample encode the same CDR3. The chain has TRBV5-1 and TRBJ2-3; the D call may be TRBD1 or TRBD2 (5 bases each). V was clipped by 0 bases and J by 0 bases, with 8 bases between them. Germline lookup yields CDR1 SGHRS and CDR2 YFSETQ. The CDR3 has 15 amino acids. This chain's CDR3 is CASSLDGASTDTQYF. The DNA for the CDR3 is TGCGCCAGCAGCTTGGACGGGGCTAGCACAGATACGCAGTATTTT.

V is TRBV5-6 and J is TRBJ2-3; 9 nucleotides line up with TRBD1. Trimming took 5 bases from V and 4 from J; bases not matched to a gene: 11. The CDR3 has 16 residues. Germline CDR1 SGHDT, CDR2 YYEEEE. This CDR3 is CASRQTGGSWADTQYF. CDR3 DNA sequence: TGTGCCAGCAGGCAAACAGGGGGCTCTTGGGCAGATACGCAGTATTTT.

V usage is TRBV5-6 and J usage is TRBJ1-6; 7 bases agree with TRBD1. V dropped 0 bases and J dropped 8; count of bases not matched to a gene: 5. The germline V gene encodes CDR1 SGHDT and CDR2 YYEEEE. This CDR3 is 15 amino acids long. CDR3 in DNA: TGTGCCAGCAGCTTGGCCAGGGGGTTGGATTCACCCCTCCACTTT. It is translated as CASSLARGLDSPLHF.

This clone was seen just once. The chain is built from TRBV15 and TRBJ1-2; TRBD1 matches 10 bases. Trimming at V came to 5 bases and at J to 2 bases, leaving 2 bases not matched to a gene. CDR3 length equals 14 residues. Germline assignment: CDR1 LNHNV and CDR2 YYDKDF (reference sequence). In DNA, the CDR3 is TGTGCCACCAGCCGGGGACAGGGGAACTATGGCTACACCTTC. Its translation is CATSRGQGNYGYTF.

This clone was found once. In DNA, the CDR3 is TGTGCCAGCAGTTACCCCGCCGCGCGCTTTGAAAAACTGTTTTTT. Protein: CASSYPAARFEKLFF. The rearrangement links TRBV6-2 or TRBV6-3 to TRBJ1-4; D is ambiguous. From germline, CDR1 is MNHEY and CDR2 SVGEGT. V was shortened by 2 bases and J by 7 bases, with 14 bases between the two germline ends. The length of the CDR3 is 15 residues.

The chain recombines TRBV24-1 with TRBJ1-1; 8 bases are shared with TRBD1. CDR1 is KGHDR and CDR2 is SFDVKD in the germline V gene. V dropped 2 bases and J dropped 4; count of bases not matched to a gene: 11. This CDR3 is 17 amino acids long. In DNA form, the CDR3 reads TGTGCCACCAGTGATTGGTTAGTTGGACAGGGTCGCACTGAAGCTTTCTTT. This sequence encodes CATSDWLVGQGRTEAFF.

The V gene is TRBV4-3, the J gene TRBJ1-4; no definite D call. In germline, CDR1 is LGHNA, CDR2 YSLEER. Trimming took 1 base from V and 7 from J, leaving 16 bases between them. The CDR3 consists of 16 residues. For the CDR3, the DNA is TGCGCCAGCAGCCAAGTCGATGGCCTCCACGGTGAAAAACTGTTTTTT. Protein: CASSQVDGLHGEKLFF.

The gene calls are TRBV11-2 and TRBJ2-2; maybe TRBD1 (5 bases). Germline V lookup: CDR1 SGHAT, CDR2 FQNNGV. The CDR3 length is 14 residues. V lost 1 base, J lost 7 bases, and 10 bases lay in between. CDR3 sequence: CASSLVAGYGELFF. Here the CDR3 DNA reads TGTGCCAGCAGCTTAGTGGCAGGGTACGGGGAGCTGTTTTTT.

This chain links TRBV27 with TRBJ2-6; 7 bases are shared with TRBD1. Trimming at V came to 5 bases and at J to 5 bases, leaving 6 bases not matched to a gene. Germline assignment: CDR1 MNHEY and CDR2 SMNVEV (reference sequence). The CDR3 length is 15 residues. The CDR3 DNA reads as TGTGCCAGCAGTCCAAGGGGGCTCTGGGCCAACGTCCTGACTTTC. Translation gives CASSPRGLWANVLTF. The full variable domain, in which reference TRBV27 and TRBJ2-6 provide the parts outside the CDR3, is EAQVTQNPRYLITVTGKKLTVTCSQNMNHEYMSWYRQDPGLGLRQIYYSMNVEVTDKGDVPEGYKVSRKEKRNFPLILESPSPNQTSLYFCASSPRGLWANVLTFGAGSRLTVL.

The genes are TRBV30 and TRBJ1-2; D remains unclear. The V end was cut by 4 bases, the J end by 5 bases, with 8 bases between. CDR3 length: 11 residues. Looked up from germline, CDR1 is GTSNPN and CDR2 is SVGIG (reference sequence). The CDR3 loop reads CAWKGGYGYTF. The CDR3 DNA sequence: TGTGCCTGGAAAGGTGGATATGGCTACACCTTC.

The chain recombines TRBV7-2 with TRBJ1-2, with 9 positions matching TRBD1. CDR1 is SGHTA, CDR2 FQGNSA, per germline. Trimming at V came to 5 bases and at J to 3 bases, leaving 13 bases not matched to a gene. This CDR3 has 17 amino acids. CDR3: CASSQDSGQGRYYGYTF. The CDR3 coding sequence is TGTGCCAGCAGCCAGGATTCAGGACAGGGGCGGTACTATGGCTACACCTTC. The full variable domain, rest sourced from reference TRBV7-2 and TRBJ1-2, is GAGVSQSPSNKVTEKGKDVELRCDPISGHTALYWYRQSLGQGLEFLIYFQGNSAPDKSGLPSDRFSAERTGGSVSTLTIQRTQQEDSAVYLCASSQDSGQGRYYGYTFGSGTRLTVV.

The gene calls are TRBV20-1 and TRBJ2-4; 13 nucleotides match TRBD2. The CDR3 has 17 residues. With 3 bases clipped from V and 1 base from J, the junction kept 6 bases outside the gene matches. Per the germline V gene, CDR1 is DFQATT and CDR2 is SNEGSKA (reference sequence). CDR3 nucleotides: TGCAGTGCTAGTGAACTAGCGGGAGGGCTGGCCAAAAACATTCAGTACTTC. It is translated as CSASELAGGLAKNIQYF.